Listed here are 28 T cell receptor beta chains from one sample, sequenced in a study of T-cell memory formation after mild COVID-19. TCRdb ran MiXCR on the 5' RACE reads and lists one entry per CDR3 protein. The sample has fewer than 250,000 distinct CDR3 sequences, around 18% seen once. The sample comprised PBMCs or a T cell subset sorted from them (not recorded which). These receptors all stem from an adult woman who had mild COVID-19 (a few samples of this study predate the infection). Cell type and time point are not known.

The chain is built from TRBV18 and TRBJ2-5, with 15 bases aligning to TRBD2. This CDR3 region has 17 residues. Germline V CDR1 and CDR2: KGHSH, LQKENI. V shed 3 bases, J shed 6 bases, and the junction held 8 bases outside the gene matches. CDR3 in DNA: TGTGCCAGCTCACCCCCGGGACTAGCGGGGGGTACGAAGACCCAGTACTTC. Translating it yields CASSPPGLAGGTKTQYF.

Ten or more counts support this clonotype. V is TRBV7-3 and J is TRBJ2-1; 11 nucleotides line up with TRBD2. Germline CDR1 and CDR2: SGHTA and FQGTGA. This CDR3 is 17 amino acids long. V lost 5 bases and J lost 4; bases outside the gene matches: 10. The CDR3 nucleotides are TGTGCCAGCAGCCGCCGCGGGGGGACTAGCGGATACAATGAGCAGTTCTTC. Its translation is CASSRRGGTSGYNEQFF.

The V call is TRBV5-1, the J call TRBJ1-1; unclear D gene. This CDR3 comprises 12 residues. Germline lookup yields CDR1 SGHRS and CDR2 YFSETQ. V lost 3 bases and J 0 bases, leaving 3 bases between the germline ends. The CDR3 region has the DNA TGCGCCAGCAGCTCAGTGAACACTGAAGCTTTCTTT. Protein: CASSSVNTEAFF.

This chain connects TRBV7-9 to TRBJ2-3, with D perhaps TRBD1 (6 bases). The germline gives CDR1 SEHNR, CDR2 FQNEAQ (reference sequence). This CDR3 comprises 15 residues. V was clipped by 0 bases and J by 1 base, with 8 bases between them. CDR3: CASSLAGHGTDTQYF. The CDR3 DNA reads TGTGCCAGCAGCTTAGCGGGACACGGCACAGATACGCAGTATTTT.

The rearrangement links TRBV30 to TRBJ1-5; D gene ambiguous. Germline loops: CDR1 GTSNPN, CDR2 SVGIG (reference sequence). The CDR3 has 13 amino acids. V was trimmed by 2 bases and J by 5 bases, leaving 10 bases between them. In DNA form, the CDR3 reads TGTGCCTGGAGTAGGTCGGGAGATCAGCCCCAGCATTTT. As protein: CAWSRSGDQPQHF.

This clonotype was counted only a few times. The chain links TRBV20-1 to TRBJ1-6, with 7 bases matching TRBD1. Germline assignment: CDR1 DFQATT and CDR2 SNEGSKA (reference sequence). This CDR3 has 15 residues. V shed 4 bases, J shed 1 base, and the junction held 4 bases outside the gene matches. The CDR3 region is CSATGGRSYNSPLHF. The CDR3 DNA reads as TGCAGTGCTACAGGGGGTAGGTCCTATAATTCACCCCTCCACTTT.

V is TRBV6-5 and J is TRBJ1-2; weak D call: TRBD1 (5 bases). The V and J ends lost 2 bases and 2 bases respectively, with 15 bases between them. Germline V CDR1 and CDR2: MNHEY, SVGAGI. The CDR3 consists of 16 residues. The CDR3 here is CASSYAYPGTNYGYTF. Written as DNA, the CDR3 is TGTGCCAGCAGTTACGCCTACCCAGGGACCAACTATGGCTACACCTTC.

This clonotype was seen more than once but under ten times. The CDR3 DNA sequence: TGTGCCAGCAGCTTCTCGCGGGGGCGCACAGATACGCAGTATTTT. As protein: CASSFSRGRTDTQYF. The genes are TRBV11-2 and TRBJ2-3, with D perhaps matching TRBD2 (7 bases). CDR3 length equals 15 residues. Between the trimmed V and J ends, which lost 3 bases and 1 base, there was a span of 11 bases. Germline lookup yields CDR1 SGHAT and CDR2 FQNNGV.

V is TRBV5-1 and J is TRBJ2-3, with 9 bases matching TRBD1. The CDR3 covers 16 residues. Trimming at V came to 3 bases and at J to 2 bases, leaving 7 bases not matched to a gene. CDR1 SGHRS and CDR2 YFSETQ come from the germline V gene. The CDR3 bases are TGCGCCAGCAGCTCCCGACAGGGGGAGTACACAGATACGCAGTATTTT. Translation gives CASSSRQGEYTDTQYF.

This clonotype was detected only a few times. This chain links TRBV5-1 with TRBJ1-4; a possible D gene is TRBD1 (6 bases). Germline V gives CDR1 SGHRS, CDR2 YFSETQ. V was trimmed by 3 bases and J by 8 bases, leaving 23 bases between them. The CDR3 extends over 17 amino acids. This chain's CDR3 is CASSSSTNSARGEKLFF. The DNA for the CDR3 is TGCGCCAGCAGCTCGTCAACCAACTCAGCTAGGGGGGAAAAACTGTTTTTT.

This clonotype has just a few counts. The rearrangement uses TRBV4-2 and TRBJ2-1; D not certain. Germline loops: CDR1 LGHNA, CDR2 YNFKEQ. V lost 0 bases and J lost 0, with 12 bases in between. The CDR3 contains 17 residues. The CDR3: CASSQDATRSSYNEQFF. In DNA form, the CDR3 reads TGTGCCAGCAGCCAAGATGCAACCAGAAGCTCCTACAATGAGCAGTTCTTC.

The CDR3 reads CASSMDVNQPQHF. The CDR3 DNA is TGTGCCAGCAGCATGGACGTCAATCAGCCCCAGCATTTT. The chain recombines TRBV5-5 with TRBJ1-5; D uncertain. This CDR3 spans 13 amino acids. Trimming cost V 4 bases and J 3 bases, with 8 bases left between them. Germline loops: CDR1 SGHKS, CDR2 YYEKEE (reference sequence). Variable domain in full (rest from reference TRBV5-5 and TRBJ1-5): DAGVTQSPTHLIKTRGQQVTLRCSPISGHKSVSWYQQVLGQGPQFIFQYYEKEERGRGNFPDRFSARQFPNYSSELNVNALLLGDSALYLCASSMDVNQPQHFGDGTRLSIL.

This clonotype turned up a few times. The chain couples TRBV7-9 to TRBJ1-1; no firm D call. The CDR3 contains 16 residues. The germline gives CDR1 SEHNR, CDR2 FQNEAQ (reference sequence). The V end lost 5 bases, the J end lost 1 base, and 17 bases lay between the germline ends. This CDR3 reads CASSALVPQQNTEAFF. CDR3 nucleotides: TGTGCCAGCAGCGCGTTGGTACCCCAACAGAACACTGAAGCTTTCTTT.

This clonotype was found a few times. The chain uses TRBV2 and TRBJ2-6; no clear D gene. The germline V gene has CDR1 SNHLY and CDR2 FYNNEI. With 7 bases removed from V and 0 bases from J, the gap between germline ends came to 10 bases. This CDR3 comprises 15 residues. CDR3 loop: CASTAGTSGANVLTF. CDR3 bases: TGTGCCAGCACGGCCGGAACCTCTGGGGCCAACGTCCTGACTTTC.

This clonotype was counted only a few times. This chain uses TRBV20-1 with TRBJ2-7; 11 nucleotides align to TRBD2. J gave up 3 bases and V 1 base, and 5 bases lay outside the gene matches. The CDR3 has 15 amino acids. Germline V gene lookup returns CDR1 DFQATT and CDR2 SNEGSKA (reference sequence). CDR3 coding DNA: TGCAGTGCTAGAGCGGGACTAGCGGACTACTACGAGCAGTACTTC. As protein: CSARAGLADYYEQYF.

This clonotype has only a few counts. This chain connects TRBV3-1 to TRBJ2-5; 12 positions agree with TRBD2. Germline V CDR1 and CDR2: LGHDT, YNNKEL (reference sequence). This CDR3 comprises 16 residues. The V segment lost 1 base and the J segment 3 bases; nucleotides outside the gene matches: 3. CDR3 residues: CASSQGLAGGKETQYF. For the CDR3, the DNA is TGTGCCAGCAGCCAAGGGCTAGCGGGGGGGAAAGAGACCCAGTACTTC.

The V call is TRBV5-1, the J call TRBJ1-5; D unclear. V was clipped by 0 bases and J by 7 bases, with 14 bases between them. CDR1 SGHRS and CDR2 YFSETQ come from the germline V gene. The CDR3 contains 15 residues. CDR3 sequence (DNA): TGCGCCAGCAGCTTGGATGGGCAGATGAACCAGCCCCAGCATTTT. Its protein product is CASSLDGQMNQPQHF.

This chain joins TRBV7-2 and TRBJ2-7; no clear D gene. Trimming shortened V by 6 bases and J by 2 bases, and 11 bases separated the two germline ends. The CDR3 totals 13 residues. Germline lookup yields CDR1 SGHTA and CDR2 FQGNSA. CDR3 nucleotides: TGTGCCAGCAGTTATGTTCCGGCCTACGAGCAGTACTTC. Translated, it gives CASSYVPAYEQYF.

The chain links TRBV7-9 to TRBJ2-7; D gene unclear. The V and J ends lost 5 bases and 3 bases respectively, with 14 bases between them. CDR1 is SEHNR and CDR2 is FQNEAQ in the germline V gene (reference sequence). The CDR3 length is 14 residues. CDR3 in amino acids: CASSQTPTHYEQYF. The CDR3 DNA follows: TGTGCCAGCAGCCAGACCCCAACCCACTACGAGCAGTACTTC.

This sequence joins TRBV7-9 and TRBJ2-3, with D possibly matching TRBD2 (5 bases). Per the germline V gene, CDR1 is SEHNR and CDR2 is FQNEAQ (reference sequence). Trimming shortened V by 2 bases and J by 0 bases, and 9 bases separated the two germline ends. The CDR3 spans 15 residues. In DNA form, the CDR3 reads TGTGCCAGCAGCTTACAGGAGGTGAGCACAGATACGCAGTATTTT. Translating gives CASSLQEVSTDTQYF.

This chain links TRBV12-3 or TRBV12-4 with TRBJ1-2; no clear D gene. CDR3 size: 14 residues. V lost 7 bases to trimming and J lost 8 bases, with 20 bases between them. CDR3 region: CASTREDPWRGYTF. CDR3 coding DNA: TGTGCCAGCACCCGCGAGGACCCCTGGAGGGGCTACACCTTC.

Only a few counts were recorded for this clonotype. The chain carries TRBV7-3 and TRBJ2-2; D call uncertain. The CDR3 length is 15 residues. Between the trimmed V and J ends, which lost 2 bases and 4 bases, there was a span of 11 bases. Germline V gene data show CDR1 as SGHTA and CDR2 as FQGTGA. Written as DNA, the CDR3 is TGTGCCAGCAGCTTAGTTTCAGGACCCACCGGGGAGCTGTTTTTT. Translated, it gives CASSLVSGPTGELFF.

This clonotype was picked up a small number of times. This chain joins TRBV29-1 and TRBJ1-4, with D unresolved. The CDR3 loop spans 11 amino acids. V lost 7 bases, J lost 8 bases, and 11 bases lay in between. Germline values: CDR1 SQVTM, CDR2 ANQGSEA. CDR3 amino acids: CSARSGEKLFF. The DNA of the CDR3 is TGCAGCGCCAGATCGGGCGAAAAACTGTTTTTT.

The chain uses TRBV20-1 and TRBJ1-2, with a tentative D call TRBD1 (6 bases). V lost 6 bases and J lost 6, with 14 bases in between. Germline CDR1 is DFQATT and CDR2 is SNEGSKA (reference sequence). The CDR3 is made up of 12 amino acids. DNA for the CDR3: TGCAGTGCCCCGAACAGGGACCATGGCTACACCTTC. Its translation: CSAPNRDHGYTF.

This clonotype was picked up a small number of times. The CDR3 region has the DNA TGTGCCAGTAGTCCCTCGGCTAGCGGGGAGTACGAGCAGTACTTC. It encodes CASSPSASGEYEQYF. The chain employs TRBV19 and TRBJ2-7; 9 bases align to TRBD2. The V segment lost 5 bases and the J segment 4 bases; nucleotides outside the gene matches: 9. The CDR3 contains 15 residues. Germline V lookup: CDR1 LNHDA, CDR2 SQIVND (reference sequence). Full variable domain (missing parts from reference TRBV19 and TRBJ2-7): DGGITQSPKYLFRKEGQNVTLSCEQNLNHDAMYWYRQDPGQGLRLIYYSQIVNDFQKGDIAEGYSVSREKKESFPLTVTSAQKNPTAFYLCASSPSASGEYEQYFGPGTRLTVT.

This clonotype turned up a few times. The CDR3 spells CASSQDGGRGMNTEAFF. In DNA form, the CDR3 reads TGCGCCAGCAGCCAAGATGGGGGAAGGGGGATGAACACTGAAGCTTTCTTT. V usage is TRBV4-3 and J usage is TRBJ1-1, with D maybe TRBD1 (6 bases). CDR1 and CDR2 (germline): LGHNA, YSLEER. Deletions cut 0 bases from V and 0 bases from J, with 14 bases between. CDR3 length equals 17 residues.

This chain joins TRBV30 and TRBJ2-1; D is unclear. CDR1 GTSNPN and CDR2 SVGIG come from the germline V gene (reference sequence). This CDR3 region has 12 residues. V lost 0 bases to trimming and J lost 6 bases, with 6 bases between them. CDR3 bases: TGTGCCTGGAGTGTACCCACCAATGAGCAGTTCTTC. This translates into CAWSVPTNEQFF.

This clonotype turned up a few times. The rearrangement links TRBV6-1 to TRBJ2-7; D unclear. This CDR3 is built from 13 residues. V dropped 8 bases and J dropped 3 bases, with 14 bases sitting between them. The germline V gene encodes CDR1 MNHNS and CDR2 SASEGT. CDR3 residues: CASARDWIYEQYF. DNA of the CDR3: TGTGCCAGCGCCAGAGATTGGATCTACGAGCAGTACTTC.